This T cell receptor (beta chain) was documented in a study of T cell changes during pregnancy in multiple sclerosis. Germline lookup yields CDR1 MNHNS and CDR2 SASEGT. The CDR3 length is 15 residues. J was trimmed by 5 bases and V by 3 bases; bases with no gene match: 7. Sequenced by immunoSEQ multiplex PCR; TCRdb stores in-frame clones only, minus some. The sample records roughly 68,000 clones, 92% being singletons. The TCR sequence derives from a female donor in good health, enrolled as a control in a pregnancy study. This specimen was peripheral blood, taken in the second trimester of pregnancy. The gene calls are TRBV6-1 and TRBJ2-7, with 10 nucleotides matching TRBD1. The DNA of the CDR3 is TGTGCCAGCAGTGAGGCGGGACAGGGGTTTGACGAGCAGTACTTC. Translated, it gives CASSEAGQGFDEQYF.